This T cell receptor beta chain was identified in a study of blood T cells in healthy people across ages. Per the germline V gene, CDR1 is MNHEY and CDR2 is SMNVEV (reference sequence). The CDR3 is made up of 18 amino acids. The V and J ends lost 3 bases and 1 base, in that order; junction bases with no gene match: 9. Findings and limits, study-wide: The authors considered diversity estimates from one million T cells to be underestimates. Observed TCR beta diversity per million T cells went down as age went up. This fall followed a roughly linear course with age. In long-lived donors, naive CD4+ cell counts and diversity exceeded those of aged donors.

A sample-barcoded 5' primer and a J-beta primer mix were used in a second PCR of about 6 to 12 cycles. From the 5' RACE reads, TCRdb called clonotypes with MiXCR, one entry per CDR3 protein. The sample has about 640,000 distinct CDR3 sequences; roughly two fifths are singletons. In this sample, this clonotype turned up a few times. No antigen is known for it. The amount of total RNA extracted per sample was at least 5.5 micrograms. The sample taken for sequencing was blood. The chain couples TRBV27 to TRBJ2-1, with TRBD2 matching over 10 bases. The sequence was obtained from a man at least 80 years old in good health. The CDR3 here is CASSFRLAGDKSYNEQFF. CDR3 nucleotides: TGTGCCAGCAGTTTCAGGCTAGCGGGAGACAAGTCCTACAATGAGCAGTTCTTC.